This note documents a single TCR beta chain sequence. Its target is not known. TCRdb keeps only in-frame clones here, not all; method: immunoSEQ multiplex PCR. In the table there are about 72,000 clones, less than 90% of which are singletons. This sample stems from a study of OX40 agonist ivuxolimab in advanced cancers. Study summary: Patients were infused with ivuxolimab every 2 weeks at 0.01 to 10 mg/kg. Patients receiving dose escalation had hepatocellular carcinoma, melanoma, renal cell or head and neck cancer. Whole-study findings and limits: Mean expanded clone counts were higher in CD8+ than CD4+ T cells.

The V and J ends lost 4 bases and 3 bases respectively, with 7 bases between them. CDR1 is LNHDA, CDR2 SQIVND, per germline (reference sequence). The CDR3 consists of 12 residues. The chain combines TRBV19 with TRBJ2-7, with no clear D. Sample: CD4+ or CD8+ T cells sorted from blood, taken in a trial of the OX40 agonist ivuxolimab. The receptor comes from an adult with an advanced solid tumor such as melanoma, head and neck, liver or kidney cancer. CDR3 in DNA: TGTGCCAGTAGTACCAGAAACTACGAGCAGTACTTC. Its protein product is CASSTRNYEQYF.